Sequencing of this TCR beta chain was carried out in a study of early T cells in non-severe SARS-CoV-2 infection. The overall study: Sequencing input comprised bulk RNA from unsorted whole blood; chain pairing was not available. General study results and limits: Database matching using VDJdb favored anti-spike CD8 responses, with private and CD4 specificities left missing.

Looked up from germline, CDR1 is LNHNV and CDR2 is YYDKDF (reference sequence). The CDR3 spans 15 residues. V was pared by 3 bases and J by 6 bases, with 6 bases of the junction left unmatched. Unique molecular identifiers were affixed to single, distinct cDNA molecules. TCRdb reprocessed the 5' RACE reads with MiXCR, giving one entry per CDR3 protein. The sample holds roughly 66,000 distinct CDR3 sequences, approximately 9% seen once. With regard to this clonotype: The antigen is unknown.

The specimen was whole blood. The chain employs TRBV15 and TRBJ2-4, with 9 bases that match TRBD1. This receptor was obtained from an adult who was a healthcare worker with PCR-confirmed SARS-CoV-2 infection or an uninfected control (not recorded which). The CDR3 DNA is TGTGCCACCAGCAGCGGGACAGGGATTAGAAACATTCAGTACTTC. Translation: CATSSGTGIRNIQYF.